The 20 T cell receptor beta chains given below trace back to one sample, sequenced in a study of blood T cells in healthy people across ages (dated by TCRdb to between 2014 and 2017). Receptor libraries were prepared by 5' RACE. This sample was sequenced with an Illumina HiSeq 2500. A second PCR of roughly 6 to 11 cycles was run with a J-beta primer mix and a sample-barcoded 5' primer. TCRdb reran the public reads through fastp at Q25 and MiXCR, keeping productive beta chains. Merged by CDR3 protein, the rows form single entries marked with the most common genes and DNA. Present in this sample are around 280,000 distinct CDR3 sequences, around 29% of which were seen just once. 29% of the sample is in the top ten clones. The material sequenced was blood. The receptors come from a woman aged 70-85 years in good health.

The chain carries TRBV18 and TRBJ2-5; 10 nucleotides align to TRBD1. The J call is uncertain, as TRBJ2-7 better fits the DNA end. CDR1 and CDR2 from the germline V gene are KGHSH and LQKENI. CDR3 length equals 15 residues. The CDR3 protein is CASSPGTGDRSEQYF. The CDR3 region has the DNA TGTGCCAGCTCACCCGGGACAGGGGATAGGAGCGAGCAGTACTTC.

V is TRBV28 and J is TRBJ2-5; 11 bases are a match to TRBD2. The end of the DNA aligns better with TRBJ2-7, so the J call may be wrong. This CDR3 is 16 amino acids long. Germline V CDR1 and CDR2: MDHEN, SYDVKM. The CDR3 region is CASCTTLAGAFYEQYF. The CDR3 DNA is TGTGCCAGTTGTACGACACTAGCGGGAGCTTTCTACGAGCAGTACTTC.

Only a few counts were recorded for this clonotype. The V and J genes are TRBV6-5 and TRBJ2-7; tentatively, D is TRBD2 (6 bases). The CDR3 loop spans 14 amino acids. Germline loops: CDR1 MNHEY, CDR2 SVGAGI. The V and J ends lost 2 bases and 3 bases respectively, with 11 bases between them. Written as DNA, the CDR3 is TGTGCCAGCAGTTACGGGCGGCGGGACTACGAGCAGTACTTC. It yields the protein CASSYGRRDYEQYF.

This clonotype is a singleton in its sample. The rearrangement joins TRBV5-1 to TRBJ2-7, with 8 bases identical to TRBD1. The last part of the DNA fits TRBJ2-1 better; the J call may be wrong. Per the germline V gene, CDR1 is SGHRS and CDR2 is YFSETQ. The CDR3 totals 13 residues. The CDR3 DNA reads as TGCGCCAGCAGCAATGACAGGGGTTATGAGCAGTTCTTC. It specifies CASSNDRGYEQFF.

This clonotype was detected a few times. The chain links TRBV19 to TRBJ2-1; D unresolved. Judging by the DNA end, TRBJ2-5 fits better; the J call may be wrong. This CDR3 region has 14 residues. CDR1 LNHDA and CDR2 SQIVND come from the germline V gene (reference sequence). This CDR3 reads CASSIEARRETQYF. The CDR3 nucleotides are TGTGCCAGTAGTATAGAAGCCCGAAGAGAGACCCAGTACTTC.

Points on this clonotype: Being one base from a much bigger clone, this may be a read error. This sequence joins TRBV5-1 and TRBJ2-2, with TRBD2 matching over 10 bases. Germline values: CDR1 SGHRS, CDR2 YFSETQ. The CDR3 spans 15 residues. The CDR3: CAGRLAGGNTGELFF. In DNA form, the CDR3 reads TGCGCCGGCAGATTAGCGGGAGGCAACACCGGGGAGCTGTTTTTT.

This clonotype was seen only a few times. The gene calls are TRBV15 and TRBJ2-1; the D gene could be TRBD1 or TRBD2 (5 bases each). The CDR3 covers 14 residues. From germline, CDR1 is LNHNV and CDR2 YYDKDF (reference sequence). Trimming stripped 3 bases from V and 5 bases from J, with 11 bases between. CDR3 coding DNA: TGTGCCACCAGCAGGGGGACCTACGACAATGAGCAGTTCTTC. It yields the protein CATSRGTYDNEQFF. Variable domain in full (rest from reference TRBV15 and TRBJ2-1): DAMVIQNPRYQVTQFGKPVTLSCSQTLNHNVMYWYQQKSSQAPKLLFHYYDKDFNNEADTPDNFQSRRPNTSFCFLDIRSPGLGDTAMYLCATSRGTYDNEQFFGPGTRLTVL.

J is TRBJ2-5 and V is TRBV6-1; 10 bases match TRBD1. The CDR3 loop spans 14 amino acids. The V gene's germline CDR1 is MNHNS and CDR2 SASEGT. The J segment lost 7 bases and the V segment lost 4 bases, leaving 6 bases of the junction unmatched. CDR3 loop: CASSGDRGDGTQYF. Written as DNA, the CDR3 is TGTGCCAGCAGTGGGGACAGGGGCGACGGGACCCAGTACTTC.

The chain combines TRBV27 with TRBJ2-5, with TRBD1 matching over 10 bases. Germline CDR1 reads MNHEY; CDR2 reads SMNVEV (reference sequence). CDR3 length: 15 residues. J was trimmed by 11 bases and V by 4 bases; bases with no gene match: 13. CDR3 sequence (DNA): TGTGCCAGCAGTTCTCGGACAGGGGGATTCAGGGAGCAGTACTTC. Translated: CASSSRTGGFREQYF.

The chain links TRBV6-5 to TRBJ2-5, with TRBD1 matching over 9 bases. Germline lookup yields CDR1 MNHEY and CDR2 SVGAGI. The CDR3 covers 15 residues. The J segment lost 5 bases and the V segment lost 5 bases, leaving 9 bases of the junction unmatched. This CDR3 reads CASSQGQGSRETQYF. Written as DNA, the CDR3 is TGTGCCAGCAGTCAGGGACAGGGTTCTCGGGAGACCCAGTACTTC.

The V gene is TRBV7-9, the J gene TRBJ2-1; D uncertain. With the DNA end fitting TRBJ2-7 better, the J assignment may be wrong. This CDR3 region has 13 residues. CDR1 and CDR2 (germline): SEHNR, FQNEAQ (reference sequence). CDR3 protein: CASSLVTHNEQYF. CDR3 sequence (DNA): TGTGCCAGCAGCTTAGTAACCCATAACGAGCAGTACTTC.

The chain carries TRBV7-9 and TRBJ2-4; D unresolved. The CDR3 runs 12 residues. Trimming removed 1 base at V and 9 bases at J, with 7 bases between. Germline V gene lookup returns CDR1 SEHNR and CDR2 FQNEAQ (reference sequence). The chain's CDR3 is CASSLVGGIQYF. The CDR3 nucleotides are TGTGCCAGCAGCTTAGTTGGTGGCATTCAGTACTTC.

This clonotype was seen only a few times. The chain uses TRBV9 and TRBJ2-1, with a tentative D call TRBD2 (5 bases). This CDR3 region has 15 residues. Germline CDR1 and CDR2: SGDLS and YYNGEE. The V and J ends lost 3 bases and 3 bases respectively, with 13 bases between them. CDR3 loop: CASSGSKRFYNEQFF. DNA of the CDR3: TGTGCCAGCAGCGGTAGTAAGCGGTTCTACAATGAGCAGTTCTTC.

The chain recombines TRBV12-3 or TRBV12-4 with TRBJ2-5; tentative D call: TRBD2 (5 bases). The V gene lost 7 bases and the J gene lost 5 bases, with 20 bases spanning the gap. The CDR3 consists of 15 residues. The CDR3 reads CASTLSGRSRETQYF. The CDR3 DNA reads TGTGCCAGCACCCTAAGTGGGAGAAGTCGGGAGACCCAGTACTTC.

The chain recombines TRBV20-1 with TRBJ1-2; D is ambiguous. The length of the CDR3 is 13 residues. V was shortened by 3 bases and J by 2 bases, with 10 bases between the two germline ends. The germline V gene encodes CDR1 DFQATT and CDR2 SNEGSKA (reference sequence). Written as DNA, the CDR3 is TGCAGTGCTAGGAGTCCAGGAAACTATGGCTACACCTTC. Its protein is CSARSPGNYGYTF.

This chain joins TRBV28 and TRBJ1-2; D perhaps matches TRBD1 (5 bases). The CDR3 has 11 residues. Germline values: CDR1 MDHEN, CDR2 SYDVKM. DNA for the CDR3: TGTGTTACAACAGGCAACTATGGCTACACCTTC. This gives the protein CVTTGNYGYTF.

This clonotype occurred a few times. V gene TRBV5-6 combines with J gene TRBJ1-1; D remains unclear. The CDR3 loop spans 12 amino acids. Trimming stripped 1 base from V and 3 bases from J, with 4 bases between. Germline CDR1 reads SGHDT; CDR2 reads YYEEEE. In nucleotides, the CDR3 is TGTGCCAGCAGCTTGATCGACACTGAAGCTTTCTTT. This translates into CASSLIDTEAFF.

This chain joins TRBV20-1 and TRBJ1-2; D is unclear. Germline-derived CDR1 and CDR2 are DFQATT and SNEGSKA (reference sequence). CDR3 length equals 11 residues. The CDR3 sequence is CRPSGGYGYTF. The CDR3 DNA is TGCAGGCCGTCGGGTGGCTATGGCTACACCTTC.

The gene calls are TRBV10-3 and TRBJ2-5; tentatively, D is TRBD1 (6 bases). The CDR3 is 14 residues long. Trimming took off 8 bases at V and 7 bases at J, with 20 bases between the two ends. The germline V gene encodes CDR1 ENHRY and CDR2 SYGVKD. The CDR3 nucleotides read TGTGCCATCTCATCCGGGACATCCAAGACGACCCAGTACTTC. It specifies CAISSGTSKTTQYF.

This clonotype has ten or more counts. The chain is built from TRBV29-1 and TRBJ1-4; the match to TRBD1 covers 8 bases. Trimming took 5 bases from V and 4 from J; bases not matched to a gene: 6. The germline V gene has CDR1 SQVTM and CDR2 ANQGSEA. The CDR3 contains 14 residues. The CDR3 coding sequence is TGCAGCGTTACCTGGACAGGGAATAATGAAAAACTGTTTTTT. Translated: CSVTWTGNNEKLFF.